Listed below are T cell receptor beta chains from one sample, sequenced in a study of T cell repertoires in cytomegalovirus infection. Using its own MiXCR run on the reads, TCRdb lists one record per CDR3 protein. The sample comprises 84,000 or so distinct CDR3 sequences, approximately 46% of which are singletons, and approximately 93% rests with the top ten. These TCRs are of unknown antigen specificity. The sample was CD8+ T cells from cultured PBMCs, taken from culture after CMV antigen stimulation. These receptors all stem from a human donor in good health (CMV status not recorded). Some clones in this sample may be carry-over from other donors' samples. The CDR3 runs from the conserved cysteine through the conserved F or W. D genes are given only for firm matches. Size is stated for part of the rows, as once, few or many counts, or as a class when the clone is expanded.

cdr3_aa,cdr3_nt,v_call,j_call,clone_size,d_call
CASSFAGSYEQYF,TGTGCCAGCAGCTTTGCAGGCTCCTACGAGCAGTACTTC,TRBV7-2,TRBJ2-7,few,-
CASSDGRSPRYTF,TGTGCCAGCAGCGACGGACGGTCGCCTCGCTACACCTTC,TRBV5-6,TRBJ1-2,-,-
CASSLQTAGDYEQYF,TGTGCCAGCAGCCTCCAGACAGCTGGGGACTACGAGCAGTACTTC,TRBV7-9,TRBJ2-7,-,-
CASSPSGGQNSYEQYF,TGTGCCAGCAGCCCGAGTGGAGGACAGAACTCCTACGAGCAGTACTTC,TRBV7-3,TRBJ2-7,few,-
CAISEGLPSGTAGGYTF,TGTGCCATCAGTGAGGGATTACCCTCCGGGACGGCCGGAGGCTACACCTTC,TRBV10-3,TRBJ1-2,few,-
CASSDPQRGDEQYF,TGTGCCAGCAGTGACCCCCAGAGGGGAGACGAGCAGTACTTC,TRBV6-1,TRBJ2-7,-,-
CASRLQAFSYEQYF,TGTGCCAGCAGACTACAGGCGTTCTCCTACGAGCAGTACTTC,TRBV6-5,TRBJ2-7,few,-
CSAPPASGSGANTGELFF,TGCAGTGCTCCCCCGGCTAGCGGGAGTGGTGCGAACACCGGGGAGCTGTTTTTT,TRBV20-1,TRBJ2-2,-,TRBD2
CATSRPSRTGGNQETQYF,TGTGCCACCAGCAGACCGTCGAGGACAGGGGGCAACCAAGAGACCCAGTACTTC,TRBV15,TRBJ2-5,-,TRBD1
CASSQGDILSHYGYTF,TGTGCCAGCAGCCAAGGGGACATTTTATCCCACTATGGCTACACCTTC,TRBV4-2,TRBJ1-2,-,-
CASSRLAGQNTGELFF,TGTGCCAGCAGCCGACTAGCGGGACAGAACACCGGGGAGCTGTTTTTT,TRBV6-5,TRBJ2-2,-,TRBD2
CASSSGTSGNMEQFF,TGTGCCAGCAGCTCCGGGACTAGCGGGAATATGGAGCAGTTCTTC,TRBV7-9,TRBJ2-1,few,TRBD2